Listed below are T cell receptor beta chains from one sample, sequenced in a study of T cell responses to AZD1222 COVID-19 vaccine. Libraries were prepared by immunoSEQ multiplex PCR; TCRdb keeps only in-frame clonotypes and omits some of them. The sample yields 140,000 to 150,000 clones, around 90% seen once. The source material was peripheral blood, sampled on day 0 of AZD1222 vaccination. Receptors were obtained from an adult in good health. The CDR3 runs from the conserved cysteine through the conserved F or W. The D gene is left open where the match is weak. Some rows mark clone size as missing; the rest say once, few, many or name a class of expanded clone.

D gene	clone size	J gene	V gene	CDR3 protein	CDR3 DNA
TRBD1	-	TRBJ2-5	TRBV19	CASSGDRGRETQYF	TGTGCCAGTAGTGGGGACAGGGGGCGAGAGACCCAGTACTTC
TRBD1	once	TRBJ1-1	TRBV20-1	CSVPDRVEAFF	TGCAGTGTCCCGGACAGGGTTGAAGCTTTCTTT
-	-	TRBJ2-3	TRBV5-1	CASSLRITDTQYF	TGCGCCAGCAGCTTGCGGATTACAGATACGCAGTATTTT
-	-	TRBJ1-2	TRBV27	CASSFSGTVMSYTF	TGTGCCAGCAGTTTTTCCGGGACGGTCATGTCCTACACCTTC
-	once	TRBJ2-3	TRBV27	CASRPGSTDTQYF	TGTGCCAGCAGACCGGGCAGCACAGATACGCAGTATTTT
-	-	TRBJ1-1	TRBV15	CATSRVGRVSKAEAFF	TGTGCCACCAGCAGAGTGGGGAGGGTGTCCAAGGCTGAAGCTTTCTTT
-	-	TRBJ1-5	TRBV6-1	CASSELGFNQPQHF	TGTGCCAGCAGTGAACTGGGGTTTAATCAGCCCCAGCATTTT
-	-	TRBJ1-4	TRBV5-4	CASSLEAGKDEKLFF	TGTGCCAGCAGCTTAGAGGCAGGGAAGGATGAAAAACTGTTTTTT
TRBD2	-	TRBJ2-4	TRBV7-9	CASSRGLGPNKNIQYF	TGTGCCAGCAGCCGTGGACTAGGACCAAACAAAAACATTCAGTACTTC
TRBD2	few	TRBJ2-7	TRBV5-1	CASSLATLAGAYEQYF	TGCGCCAGCAGCTTGGCCACTCTAGCGGGAGCCTACGAGCAGTACTTC
-	-	TRBJ2-1	TRBV12-3/TRBV12-4	CASSLAGHEQFF	TGTGCCAGCAGTTTAGCAGGACATGAGCAGTTCTTC
-	-	TRBJ1-5	TRBV10-2	CASSRSLGNQPQHF	TGCGCCAGCAGCCGCAGCCTCGGCAATCAGCCCCAGCATTTT
-	-	TRBJ2-2	TRBV7-9	CASSLRGSNTGELFF	TGTGCCAGCAGCTTAAGAGGGTCGAACACCGGGGAGCTGTTTTTT
-	-	TRBJ2-5	TRBV5-1	CASSLLDSQETQYF	TGCGCCAGCAGCTTGCTGGACAGCCAAGAGACCCAGTACTTC
TRBD1	-	TRBJ2-7	TRBV11-2	CASSSPRTGSYEQYF	TGTGCCAGCAGCTCACCCAGGACAGGGTCCTACGAGCAGTACTTC
TRBD2	-	TRBJ2-2	TRBV5-5	CASSLGLAGRTGELFF	TGTGCCAGCAGCTTGGGGCTAGCGGGACGCACCGGGGAGCTGTTTTTT
TRBD1	-	TRBJ1-1	TRBV7-9	CASSAQGGSEAFF	TGTGCCAGCAGCGCCCAGGGGGGAAGTGAAGCTTTCTTT
-	-	TRBJ2-7	TRBV5-1	CASSRDTPYEQYF	TGCGCCAGCAGCCGGGACACCCCCTACGAGCAGTACTTC
TRBD2	-	TRBJ2-7	TRBV27	CASSLGTSGYEQYF	TGTGCCAGCAGTTTGGGGACTAGCGGGTACGAGCAGTACTTC
-	-	TRBJ2-3	TRBV9	CASSPDQGTDTQYF	TGTGCCAGCAGCCCCGACCAGGGTACAGATACGCAGTATTTT
-	-	TRBJ2-3	TRBV4-1	CASSQGSGEVADTQYF	TGCGCCAGCAGCCAAGGATCGGGAGAGGTTGCAGATACGCAGTATTTT
-	-	TRBJ1-2	TRBV6-5	CASTGGSYGYTF	TGTGCCAGCACGGGAGGGAGCTATGGCTACACCTTC
-	-	TRBJ2-1	TRBV5-1	CASSPPGAGYNEQFF	TGCGCCAGCAGCCCCCCGGGGGCAGGATACAATGAGCAGTTCTTC
TRBD1	-	TRBJ1-2	TRBV29-1	CSSRGQGAYGYTF	TGCAGCTCGAGGGGACAGGGGGCTTATGGCTACACCTTC
TRBD1	-	TRBJ1-1	TRBV2	CASRTGTPEAFF	TGTGCCAGCAGGACAGGGACTCCTGAAGCTTTCTTT
-	-	TRBJ2-6	TRBV5-1	CASRVGGGGANVLTF	TGCGCCAGCAGGGTTGGCGGAGGAGGGGCCAACGTCCTGACTTTC
TRBD1	-	TRBJ2-3	TRBV5-1	CASSLPGQGTTQYF	TGCGCCAGCAGCCTGCCGGGACAGGGGACTACGCAGTATTTT
TRBD2	-	TRBJ2-1	TRBV10-1	CASSEGLAGDWAYNEQFF	TGCGCCAGCAGTGAGGGGCTAGCGGGAGACTGGGCCTACAATGAGCAGTTCTTC
-	-	TRBJ2-1	TRBV19	CASSRPRGSSYNEQFF	TGTGCCAGTAGCCGCCCTAGGGGTAGCTCCTACAATGAGCAGTTCTTC
-	-	TRBJ1-2	TRBV3-1/TRBV3-2	CASSQGSVSGGYTF	TGTGCCAGCAGCCAAGGTTCGGTTTCGGGTGGCTACACCTTC
-	-	TRBJ2-1	TRBV12-3/TRBV12-4	CASSLLRNNEQFF	TGTGCCAGCAGTTTATTACGGAACAATGAGCAGTTCTTC
-	-	TRBJ2-1	TRBV28	CASSFSGSSYNEQFF	TGTGCCAGCAGTTTTTCCGGAAGCTCCTACAATGAGCAGTTCTTC
-	-	TRBJ2-3	TRBV25-1	CASSEGDTQYF	TGTGCCAGCAGTGAGGGGGATACGCAGTATTTT
TRBD2	-	TRBJ2-7	TRBV5-5	CASSSDGTSASYEQYF	TGTGCCAGCAGCTCGGATGGGACTAGCGCCTCCTACGAGCAGTACTTC
-	-	TRBJ2-3	TRBV29-1	CSVAGGAVKQYF	TGCAGCGTTGCTGGGGGTGCAGTTAAGCAGTATTTT
-	-	TRBJ2-3	TRBV30	CAWGRGGLTDTQYF	TGTGCCTGGGGAAGGGGGGGACTCACAGATACGCAGTATTTT
TRBD1	-	TRBJ2-7	TRBV19	CASSMGQGANEQYF	TGTGCCAGTAGTATGGGACAGGGGGCCAACGAGCAGTACTTC
TRBD1	-	TRBJ1-1	TRBV19	CASSLWTGNTEAFF	TGTGCCAGTAGTCTCTGGACAGGGAACACTGAAGCTTTCTTT
-	-	TRBJ2-5	TRBV6-5	CASSYLQGFSKTQYF	TGTGCCAGCAGTTATCTTCAGGGTTTTTCGAAGACCCAGTACTTC
-	-	TRBJ2-3	TRBV7-7	CASSAGLPGDTQYF	TGTGCCAGCAGCGCCGGGCTCCCGGGGGATACGCAGTATTTT
-	-	TRBJ1-3	TRBV12-3/TRBV12-4	CASNGHSGNTIYF	TGTGCCAGCAACGGACACTCTGGAAACACCATATATTTT
-	-	TRBJ2-1	TRBV7-6	CASSTAGTDNEQFF	TGTGCCAGCAGCACGGCCGGGACGGACAATGAGCAGTTCTTC
-	once	TRBJ1-3	TRBV28	CASSLFPGFRNTIYF	TGTGCCAGCAGTTTATTTCCGGGATTCCGAAACACCATATATTTT
TRBD2	-	TRBJ2-3	TRBV5-1	CASSRTREAHSTDTQYF	TGCGCCAGCAGCCGGACGCGGGAGGCCCATAGTACAGATACGCAGTATTTT
-	-	TRBJ2-7	TRBV7-9	CASSFLRDTGYEQYF	TGTGCCAGCAGCTTTCTACGGGATACCGGCTACGAGCAGTACTTC
-	-	TRBJ2-5	TRBV2	CAGGISETQYF	TGTGCCGGAGGAATCTCGGAGACCCAGTACTTC